These 29 T cell receptor beta chains came from one sample sequenced in a study of PD-L1 blockade in urothelial cancer. The protocol was immunoSEQ multiplex PCR, while the TCRdb copy is restricted to in-frame clones and leaves out a portion. This table has some 32,000 clones, 84% appearing once. Sequencing used PBMCs, obtained around atezolizumab (anti-PD-L1) treatment. These receptors were obtained from a man in his 60s with urothelial cancer.

The genes are TRBV10-2 and TRBJ1-5; D is uncertain. Germline CDR1 WSHSY, CDR2 SAAADI. Trimming shortened V by 0 bases and J by 6 bases, and 12 bases separated the two germline ends. CDR3 length equals 15 residues. CDR3 sequence reads: CASSESSGSSQPQHF. DNA for the CDR3: TGCGCCAGCAGTGAGTCGTCGGGGTCGAGTCAGCCCCAGCATTTT.

This clone occurred once. The genes are TRBV10-3 and TRBJ2-2, with a weak D call TRBD1 (5 bases). The CDR3 is 14 amino acids. Germline V gene lookup returns CDR1 ENHRY and CDR2 SYGVKD. V lost 6 bases to trimming and J lost 3 bases, with 11 bases between them. In DNA form, the CDR3 reads TGTGCCATCAGCGGACAATCTGACACCGGGGAGCTGTTTTTT. It translates to CAISGQSDTGELFF.

The gene calls are TRBV27 and TRBJ1-1, with 7 positions matching TRBD1. Germline-derived CDR1 and CDR2 are MNHEY and SMNVEV (reference sequence). The CDR3 extends over 14 amino acids. The ends lost 1 base at V and 7 bases at J; junction bases unmatched: 6. The CDR3 sequence: CASSLLRGLGEAFF. CDR3 coding DNA: TGTGCCAGCAGTTTATTGAGGGGGCTGGGTGAAGCTTTCTTT.

The rearrangement links TRBV6-1 to TRBJ1-1, with unresolved D. Trimming took 8 bases from V and 1 from J, leaving 14 bases between them. Germline V gene data show CDR1 as MNHNS and CDR2 as SASEGT. The CDR3 sequence is 14 residues long. The CDR3 sequence: CASPGLAGNTEAFF. DNA for the CDR3: TGTGCCAGCCCCGGACTTGCTGGGAACACTGAAGCTTTCTTT.

V and J are TRBV4-2 and TRBJ2-4, with 9 bases matching TRBD1. The CDR3 contains 17 residues. Germline CDR1 is LGHNA and CDR2 is YNFKEQ. V was clipped by 4 bases and J by 2 bases; unmatched bases: 9. Here the CDR3 reads CASSPSEQGASKNIQYF. CDR3 nucleotides: TGTGCCAGCAGCCCCTCGGAACAGGGGGCTTCCAAAAACATTCAGTACTTC.

The chain links TRBV6-6 to TRBJ2-5, with D possibly matching TRBD1 (7 bases). Germline values: CDR1 MNHNY, CDR2 SVGAGI (reference sequence). This CDR3 contains 15 residues. V lost 5 bases and J lost 1, with 14 bases in between. The CDR3 loop reads CASSKGGQIQETQYF. CDR3 nucleotide sequence: TGTGCCAGCAGTAAGGGGGGACAGATCCAAGAGACCCAGTACTTC.

A word on this clone: The identical CDR3 is also encoded by other nucleotide sequences in the sample. The chain carries TRBV7-8 and TRBJ1-5; D unresolved. Germline V gene lookup returns CDR1 SGHVS and CDR2 FQNEAQ. Trimming cost V 0 bases and J 0 bases, with 3 bases left between them. CDR3 length: 14 residues. CDR3 region: CASSLALSNQPQHF. The CDR3 coding sequence is TGTGCCAGCAGCTTAGCCCTTAGCAATCAGCCCCAGCATTTT.

V is TRBV5-6 and J is TRBJ2-5; D is ambiguous. Per germline, CDR1 SGHDT and CDR2 YYEEEE. The CDR3 length is 13 residues. V lost 2 bases, J lost 3 bases, and 8 bases lay in between. The CDR3 reads CASSFGVEETQYF. CDR3 bases: TGTGCCAGCAGCTTCGGAGTCGAAGAGACCCAGTACTTC. The variable domain in full, completed from reference TRBV5-6 and TRBJ2-5, reads DAGVTQSPTHLIKTRGQQVTLRCSPKSGHDTVSWYQQALGQGPQFIFQYYEEEERQRGNFPDRFSGHQFPNYSSELNVNALLLGDSALYLCASSFGVEETQYFGPGTRLLVL.

The chain recombines TRBV7-6 with TRBJ2-2; D might be TRBD1 (6 bases). The germline CDR1 and CDR2 sequences are SGHVS and FNYEAQ. The germline V and J ends were trimmed by 5 bases and 2 bases, with 9 bases remaining between them. CDR3 length: 14 amino acids. The CDR3 DNA is TGTGCCAGCAGCCCGGACAGAAACACCGGGGAGCTGTTTTTT. This translates into CASSPDRNTGELFF.

The chain has TRBV28 and TRBJ2-3; 8 nucleotides match TRBD2. This CDR3 is built from 16 residues. After removal of 6 bases from V and 0 bases from J, the junction contained 8 bases not matched to a gene. Looked up from germline, CDR1 is MDHEN and CDR2 is SYDVKM. The CDR3 protein is CASSKMGLVSTDTQYF. As DNA, the CDR3 is TGTGCCAGCAGCAAAATGGGACTAGTAAGCACAGATACGCAGTATTTT.

The rearrangement uses TRBV19 and TRBJ2-1, with D perhaps matching TRBD2 (6 bases). The germline V gene encodes CDR1 LNHDA and CDR2 SQIVND (reference sequence). Trimming took 7 bases from V and 4 from J, leaving 11 bases between them. This CDR3 has 13 amino acids. The CDR3 reads CASTTGLYNEQFF. In DNA form, the CDR3 reads TGTGCCAGTACAACAGGACTATACAATGAGCAGTTCTTC.

V gene TRBV4-1 combines with J gene TRBJ2-5, with 10 bases that match TRBD2. The V and J ends lost 6 bases and 5 bases, in that order; junction bases with no gene match: 12. CDR1 MGHRA and CDR2 YSYEKL come from the germline V gene. The CDR3 is 16 amino acids. CDR3 sequence: CASRPGLAGVRETQYF. The CDR3 coding sequence is TGCGCCAGCAGACCAGGCCTAGCGGGAGTAAGGGAGACCCAGTACTTC.

The chain is built from TRBV18 and TRBJ1-1; TRBD1 might be the D (5 bases). The CDR3 loop spans 15 amino acids. In germline, CDR1 is KGHSH, CDR2 LQKENI. The V gene lost 4 bases and the J gene lost 4 bases, with 16 bases spanning the gap. Here the CDR3 DNA reads TGTGCCAGCTCACTACCGAGCGGGGGAGGCACTGAAGCTTTCTTT. Translation gives CASSLPSGGGTEAFF. The whole variable domain, filled in from reference TRBV18 and TRBJ1-1, reads NAGVMQNPRHLVRRRGQEARLRCSPMKGHSHVYWYRQLPEEGLKFMVYLQKENIIDESGMPKERFSAEFPKEGPSILRIQQVVRGDSAAYFCASSLPSGGGTEAFFGQGTRLTVV.

The chain uses TRBV7-2 and TRBJ1-2, with 7 bases matching TRBD1. The CDR3 consists of 14 residues. The germline gives CDR1 SGHTA, CDR2 FQGNSA. With 5 bases clipped from V and 8 bases from J, the junction kept 11 bases outside the gene matches. CDR3 sequence (DNA): TGTGCCAGCAGCCCAGCTCCCCTAGGGGGCGGCTACACCTTC. Translated, it gives CASSPAPLGGGYTF. The full variable domain, completed using reference TRBV7-2 and TRBJ1-2, is GAGVSQSPSNKVTEKGKDVELRCDPISGHTALYWYRQSLGQGLEFLIYFQGNSAPDKSGLPSDRFSAERTGGSVSTLTIQRTQQEDSAVYLCASSPAPLGGGYTFGSGTRLTVV.

This clone has a single count. The chain is built from TRBV2 and TRBJ2-3; D gene unclear. In germline, CDR1 is SNHLY, CDR2 FYNNEI. Deletions cut 2 bases from V and 3 bases from J, with 6 bases between. The CDR3 is 13 amino acids. The chain's CDR3 is CASSERRTDTQYF. In nucleotides, the CDR3 is TGTGCCAGCAGTGAAAGGAGAACAGATACGCAGTATTTT.

The J gene is TRBJ2-7, the V gene TRBV15, with D possibly TRBD2 on 5 matching bases. CDR3 length equals 13 residues. V lost 6 bases and J lost 2, with 11 bases in between. Germline V gene lookup returns CDR1 LNHNV and CDR2 YYDKDF (reference sequence). CDR3 sequence reads: CATSPSGPYEQYF. CDR3 in DNA: TGTGCCACCAGTCCAAGCGGCCCCTACGAGCAGTACTTC.

The V gene is TRBV19, the J gene TRBJ2-7; 7 bases align to TRBD1. CDR3 length: 16 residues. Germline CDR1 reads LNHDA; CDR2 reads SQIVND (reference sequence). The V and J ends lost 6 bases and 3 bases, in that order; junction bases with no gene match: 14. The CDR3 nucleotides are TGTGCCAGTAGCCCAGGCCCGGGACAGAAACTCTACGAGCAGTACTTC. Amino acid sequence: CASSPGPGQKLYEQYF.

There are a few counts of this clone. The chain recombines TRBV19 with TRBJ2-2; the match to TRBD2 covers 7 bases. This CDR3 has 15 amino acids. The germline gives CDR1 LNHDA, CDR2 SQIVND (reference sequence). Trimming at V came to 6 bases and at J to 4 bases, leaving 8 bases not matched to a gene. CDR3 in DNA: TGTGCCAGTAGCTCGCGATCTAGCGGCACCGGGGAGCTGTTTTTT. It yields the protein CASSSRSSGTGELFF. Variable domain in full (rest from reference TRBV19 and TRBJ2-2): DGGITQSPKYLFRKEGQNVTLSCEQNLNHDAMYWYRQDPGQGLRLIYYSQIVNDFQKGDIAEGYSVSREKKESFPLTVTSAQKNPTAFYLCASSSRSSGTGELFFGEGSRLTVL.

There are a few counts of this clone. The V gene is TRBV5-1, the J gene TRBJ2-7, with D perhaps TRBD1 (6 bases). Germline CDR1 reads SGHRS; CDR2 reads YFSETQ. This CDR3 spans 14 amino acids. V was shortened by 4 bases and J by 7 bases, with 18 bases between the two germline ends. In DNA, the CDR3 is TGCGCCAGCAGCCCCGGACAGTCTACGGGGGAGCAGTACTTC. Protein: CASSPGQSTGEQYF.

This chain links TRBV6-6 with TRBJ2-1, with 13 bases aligning to TRBD2. This CDR3 spans 15 amino acids. V dropped 2 bases and J dropped 10; count of bases not matched to a gene: 5. CDR1 is MNHNY, CDR2 SVGAGI, per germline (reference sequence). As DNA, the CDR3 is TGTGCCAGCAGTTACAGGACTAGCGGGAGTGGGGAGCAGTTCTTC. Amino acid sequence: CASSYRTSGSGEQFF.

This clone was counted between two and nine times. This chain uses TRBV5-1 with TRBJ2-2; 15 positions match TRBD2. Trimming at V came to 3 bases and at J to 4 bases, leaving 7 bases not matched to a gene. This CDR3 has 18 amino acids. CDR1 is SGHRS, CDR2 YFSETQ, per germline. The CDR3 sequence is CASSSGLAGGRSTGELFF. In DNA, the CDR3 is TGCGCCAGCAGCTCGGGACTAGCGGGGGGCCGATCCACCGGGGAGCTGTTTTTT.

The chain has TRBV15 and TRBJ1-1; 7 positions agree with TRBD1. This CDR3 has 14 amino acids. Germline assignment: CDR1 LNHNV and CDR2 YYDKDF (reference sequence). V gave up 0 bases and J gave up 7 bases; unmatched junction bases: 5. CDR3 loop: CATSREGGGFEAFF. The CDR3 DNA sequence: TGTGCCACCAGCAGAGAAGGAGGGGGCTTTGAAGCTTTCTTT.

This chain connects TRBV11-2 to TRBJ1-2; D unclear. Per germline, CDR1 SGHAT and CDR2 FQNNGV. This CDR3 region has 12 residues. V was clipped by 5 bases and J by 8 bases, with 12 bases between them. The CDR3, as DNA: TGTGCCAGCAGCCCCCCATTCAGGGGCTACACCTTC. As protein: CASSPPFRGYTF.

The V call is TRBV6-4, the J call TRBJ1-1; D may be TRBD1 (6 bases). CDR3 size: 16 residues. The germline V and J ends were trimmed by 6 bases and 0 bases, with 17 bases remaining between them. Germline loops: CDR1 MRHNA, CDR2 SNTAGT. The CDR3 DNA follows: TGTGCCAGCAGGCGGGCGGGGGGCGCGGTGAACACTGAAGCTTTCTTT. Amino acids: CASRRAGGAVNTEAFF.

This rearrangement joins TRBV6-5 to TRBJ2-7; D possibly corresponds to TRBD1 (5 bases). The germline CDR1 and CDR2 sequences are MNHEY and SVGAGI. V was pared by 7 bases and J by 0 bases, with 10 bases between. This CDR3 comprises 13 residues. CDR3 in DNA: TGTGCCAGCAAAACAGGACCCTCCTACGAGCAGTACTTC. Translating it yields CASKTGPSYEQYF.

The V call is TRBV10-3, the J call TRBJ1-6; 9 nucleotides match TRBD1. Unmatched junction bases numbered 2, after V lost 4 bases and J lost 7 bases. The CDR3 contains 14 residues. Germline V gives CDR1 ENHRY, CDR2 SYGVKD. The CDR3 sequence is CAISGTGVNSPLHF. CDR3 nucleotides: TGTGCCATCAGTGGGACAGGGGTGAATTCACCCCTCCACTTT.

The chain is built from TRBV18 and TRBJ2-7; the match to TRBD1 covers 9 bases. Germline values: CDR1 KGHSH, CDR2 LQKENI. V lost 7 bases and J lost 3; bases outside the gene matches: 4. The CDR3 contains 13 residues. CDR3 residues: CASWGQGVYEQYF. CDR3 in DNA: TGTGCCAGCTGGGGACAGGGAGTCTACGAGCAGTACTTC.

The V and J genes are TRBV18 and TRBJ1-1; no reliable D call. CDR3 size: 14 residues. The V end was cut by 0 bases, the J end by 4 bases, with 9 bases between. From germline, CDR1 is KGHSH and CDR2 LQKENI. The CDR3: CASSPPGSTTEAFF. The DNA for the CDR3 is TGTGCCAGCTCACCACCGGGGAGTACCACTGAAGCTTTCTTT.

The rearrangement joins TRBV19 to TRBJ2-4; TRBD1 matches 7 bases. Germline CDR1 and CDR2: LNHDA and SQIVND (reference sequence). Germline trimming cut 6 bases from V and 0 bases from J; bases unmatched to any gene: 2. The CDR3 has 14 residues. CDR3 loop: CASRTGTAKNIQYF. The CDR3, as DNA: TGTGCCAGTAGGACAGGGACAGCCAAAAACATTCAGTACTTC.